The clone carrying this T cell receptor (beta chain) has a handful of counts. This entry comes from a study of T cells in Graves' hyperthyroidism and ophthalmopathy. Template material for amplifying TCR beta CDR3 regions consisted of RNA transcripts. The primer set for the first-round RT-PCR of the TCR CDR3 was HTBI. TCRdb recomputed calls from the multiplex PCR reads with MiXCR, one row per CDR3 protein. The sample carries just over 550,000 distinct CDR3 sequences, roughly 46% recorded once. The CDR3 is 15 residues long. Per the germline V gene, CDR1 is SNHLY and CDR2 is FYNNEI. Trimming removed 8 bases from V and 3 bases from J; junction bases left unmatched: 9.

The TCR originated in a woman aged 18-35 years with Graves' hyperthyroidism. The chain joins TRBV2 to TRBJ1-5, with 8 bases identical to TRBD1. The sample taken for sequencing was peripheral blood or thyroid tissue (not recorded which). This CDR3 reads CASCADRAPNQPQHF. CDR3 DNA sequence: TGTGCCAGCTGTGCGGACAGGGCTCCCAATCAGCCCCAGCATTTT.